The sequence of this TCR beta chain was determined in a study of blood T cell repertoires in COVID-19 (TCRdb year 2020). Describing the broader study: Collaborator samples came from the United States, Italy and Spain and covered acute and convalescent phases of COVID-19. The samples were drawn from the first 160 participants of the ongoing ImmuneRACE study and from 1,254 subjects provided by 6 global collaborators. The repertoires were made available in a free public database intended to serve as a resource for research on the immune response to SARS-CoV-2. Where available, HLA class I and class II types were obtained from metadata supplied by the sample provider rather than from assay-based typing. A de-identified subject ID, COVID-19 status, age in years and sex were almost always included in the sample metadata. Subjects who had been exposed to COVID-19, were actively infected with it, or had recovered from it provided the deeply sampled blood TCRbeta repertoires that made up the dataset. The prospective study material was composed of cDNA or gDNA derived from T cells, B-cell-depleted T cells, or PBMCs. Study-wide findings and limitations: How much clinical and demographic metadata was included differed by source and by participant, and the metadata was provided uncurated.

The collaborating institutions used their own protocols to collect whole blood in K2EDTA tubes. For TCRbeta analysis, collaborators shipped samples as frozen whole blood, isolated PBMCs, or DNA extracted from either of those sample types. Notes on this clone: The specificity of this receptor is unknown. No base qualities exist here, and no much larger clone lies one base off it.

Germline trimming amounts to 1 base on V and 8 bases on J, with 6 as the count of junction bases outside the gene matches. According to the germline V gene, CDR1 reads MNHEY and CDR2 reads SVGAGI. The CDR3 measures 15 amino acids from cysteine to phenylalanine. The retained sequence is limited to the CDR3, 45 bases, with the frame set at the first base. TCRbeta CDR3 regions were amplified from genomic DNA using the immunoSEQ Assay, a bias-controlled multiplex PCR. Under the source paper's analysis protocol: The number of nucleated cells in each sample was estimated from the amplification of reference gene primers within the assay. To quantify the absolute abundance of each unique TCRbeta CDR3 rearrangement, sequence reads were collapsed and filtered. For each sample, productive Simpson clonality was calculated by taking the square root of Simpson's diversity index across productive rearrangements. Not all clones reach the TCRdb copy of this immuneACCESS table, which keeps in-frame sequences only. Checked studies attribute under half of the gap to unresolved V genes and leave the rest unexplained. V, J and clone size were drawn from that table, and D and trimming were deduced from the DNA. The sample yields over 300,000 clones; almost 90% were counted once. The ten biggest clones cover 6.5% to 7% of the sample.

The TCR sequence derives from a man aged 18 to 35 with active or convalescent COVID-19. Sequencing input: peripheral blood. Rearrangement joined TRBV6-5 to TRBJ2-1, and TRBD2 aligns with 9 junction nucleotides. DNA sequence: TGTGCCAGCAGTTACTTTGCGGGGGGGCCGGATGAGCAGTTCTTC. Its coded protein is CASSYFAGGPDEQFF.